Each of the 24 T cell receptor beta chains below was sequenced from the same sample in a study of shared T cell receptors in the human thymus (dated by TCRdb to the early 2020s). The library came from the immunoSEQ multiplex PCR assay. Here the immuneACCESS table is served through TCRdb, limited to in-frame sequences with V and J called. Missing clones are a known gap in these copies; in checked studies unresolved V genes cover under half, and the rest lacks a known reason. In this sample the table shows roughly 710,000 clones, approximately 83% of which occur a single time. The ten largest clones add up to around 0.0099% of the sample. These sequences were also reported in another study, on human thymus T cells.

The sequenced sample consisted of thymocytes. These receptors came from a girl under three years old with a congenital heart defect. Donor details come from another sample of the same person, matched by shared clones.

This clone is a singleton in its sample. The rearrangement joins TRBV18 to TRBJ2-1; 11 positions match TRBD1. CDR1 is KGHSH and CDR2 is LQKENI in the germline V gene. V gave up 3 bases and J gave up 15 bases; unmatched junction bases: 4. The CDR3 consists of 12 residues. The CDR3 nucleotides are TGTGCCAGCTCACCTCCGGGACAGGGGGGGTTCTTC. Translation: CASSPPGQGGFF.

This clone was counted once. The conserved phenylalanine or tryptophan is not found at the CDR3 terminus, so this likely reflects a read error. Because the CDR3's place on the DNA is in doubt, the DNA is left out and the CDR3 is given as listed by TCRdb. The chain is built from TRBV19 and TRBJ1-2; the DNA was not used to check the table's D call, TRBD1. The CDR3 comprises 13 residues, both ends counted. Per the germline V gene, CDR1 is LNHDA and CDR2 is SQIVND (reference sequence). CDR3 sequence reads: CRQLWLHLRFGDN.

The chain carries TRBV19 and TRBJ1-4, with a tentative D call TRBD1 (5 bases). V shed 4 bases and J shed 5 bases, with 20 bases lying between them. The CDR3 has 17 amino acids. CDR1 is LNHDA and CDR2 is SQIVND in the germline V gene (reference sequence). The CDR3: CASSTHRKMGPNEKLFF. The CDR3 bases are TGTGCCAGTAGTACCCACAGGAAAATGGGCCCAAATGAAAAACTGTTTTTT.

This clone was counted a single time. The chain joins TRBV2 to TRBJ2-7, with 7 bases that match TRBD1. The CDR3 has 15 residues. Germline V gene lookup returns CDR1 SNHLY and CDR2 FYNNEI. The trim removed 2 bases at V and 2 bases at J, leaving 6 bases unmatched. The CDR3 DNA reads as TGTGCCAGCAGTGAAAACAGGGGACACCCCTACGAGCAGTACTTC. Its protein is CASSENRGHPYEQYF. Variable domain in full (rest from reference TRBV2 and TRBJ2-7): EPEVTQTPSHQVTQMGQEVILRCVPISNHLYFYWYRQILGQKVEFLVSFYNNEISEKSEIFDDQFSVERPDGSNFTLKIRSTKLEDSAMYFCASSENRGHPYEQYFGPGTRLTVT.

This clone came up a few times. This chain uses TRBV6-1 with TRBJ1-5; 7 positions match TRBD1. The CDR3 runs to 18 residues. V lost 4 bases, J lost 0 bases, and 12 bases stayed unmatched. CDR1 and CDR2 (germline): MNHNS, SASEGT. The CDR3 nucleotides read TGTGCCAGCAGTGGACGAACCGGGACAGATCATAGCAATCAGCCCCAGCATTTT. It translates to CASSGRTGTDHSNQPQHF.

As DNA, the CDR3 is TGCGCCAGCAGCTCTCGAATAGGACTAGCCCAACTCAATGAGCAGTTCTTC. This codes for CASSSRIGLAQLNEQFF. The genes are TRBV4-3 and TRBJ2-1, with 8 nucleotides matching TRBD2. The ends lost 5 bases at V and 6 bases at J; junction bases unmatched: 15. This CDR3 region has 17 residues. Germline assignment: CDR1 LGHNA and CDR2 YSLEER.

The rearrangement joins TRBV6-5 to TRBJ1-1, with D tentatively TRBD1 (6 bases). Germline assignment: CDR1 MNHEY and CDR2 SVGAGI. The CDR3 loop spans 13 amino acids. V lost 6 bases, J lost 1 base, and 9 bases lay in between. DNA for the CDR3: TGTGCCAGCAGGTTGGACAGGAACACTGAAGCTTTCTTT. It specifies CASRLDRNTEAFF.

The chain joins TRBV11-2 to TRBJ1-3, with D maybe TRBD1 (5 bases). The CDR3 runs to 16 residues. CDR1 SGHAT and CDR2 FQNNGV come from the germline V gene. The V and J ends lost 1 base and 0 bases respectively, with 10 bases between them. The CDR3 reads CASSLAGGFSGNTIYF. CDR3 in DNA: TGTGCCAGCAGCTTAGCGGGGGGTTTCTCTGGAAACACCATATATTTT.

In DNA, the CDR3 is TGTGCCAGCAGTGCCCCAGGGGGAGCAACTAATGAAAAACTGTTTTTT. Protein sequence: CASSAPGGATNEKLFF. The chain recombines TRBV6-1 with TRBJ1-4; 7 bases are a match to TRBD1. The junction had 5 bases not matched to a gene; V was cut back by 4 bases and J by 0 bases. The CDR3 contains 16 residues. Germline loops: CDR1 MNHNS, CDR2 SASEGT.

This sequence joins TRBV29-1 and TRBJ2-1; D not resolved. With 4 bases removed from V and 6 bases from J, the gap between germline ends came to 16 bases. The CDR3 runs 14 residues. From germline, CDR1 is SQVTM and CDR2 ANQGSEA. CDR3 residues: CSVVTRTTGNEQFF. The CDR3, as DNA: TGCAGCGTTGTGACCCGAACTACGGGCAATGAGCAGTTCTTC.

The chain employs TRBV5-6 and TRBJ2-1, with D possibly being TRBD1 (6 bases). Germline V gene lookup returns CDR1 SGHDT and CDR2 YYEEEE. Trimming left V 4 bases short and J 10 bases short, with 24 bases between. CDR3 size: 16 residues. The CDR3 nucleotides are TGTGCCAGCAGCGGCCGACAGGATTTCCTAGAAGACGAGCAGTTCTTC. Its protein product is CASSGRQDFLEDEQFF.

CDR3 nucleotide sequence: TGCGCCAGCAGTGACCTGGACAGGCCCTATGGCTACACCTTC. It is translated as CASSDLDRPYGYTF. The chain is built from TRBV10-2 and TRBJ1-2; 7 bases fit TRBD1. The CDR3 spans 14 residues. Germline-derived CDR1 and CDR2 are WSHSY and SAAADI. V trimming: 3 bases; J trimming: 4 bases; junction bases outside the gene matches: 5.

On this clone: One junction end disagrees with the germline gene, perhaps due to a read error. DNA for the CDR3: TGTGCCAGCAGCCCGGTCCCTCAGGCCCAGCATTTT. Encoded protein: CASSPVPQAQHF. The rearrangement joins TRBV16 to TRBJ1-5; D is ambiguous. CDR1 is KGHSY and CDR2 is FQNENV in the germline V gene. The CDR3 is 12 amino acids.

This clone was seen a handful of times. The chain employs TRBV4-1 and TRBJ1-2; 10 nucleotides align to TRBD1. The CDR3 is 17 residues long. Germline V gene lookup returns CDR1 MGHRA and CDR2 YSYEKL. After removal of 0 bases from V and 6 bases from J, the junction contained 10 bases not matched to a gene. The CDR3 reads CASSQDGGGQGTDGYTF. The CDR3 bases are TGCGCCAGCAGCCAAGACGGTGGGGGACAGGGGACTGATGGCTACACCTTC.

The rearrangement links TRBV7-3 to TRBJ2-3; 8 bases agree with TRBD2. The CDR3 is 16 amino acids. V was clipped by 5 bases and J by 2 bases; unmatched bases: 9. From germline, CDR1 is SGHTA and CDR2 FQGTGA. CDR3 nucleotide sequence: TGTGCCAGCAGCGATAGCGTAGCGGGGACCACAGATACGCAGTATTTT. Amino acid sequence: CASSDSVAGTTDTQYF.

The chain joins TRBV10-3 to TRBJ1-2, with a possible D match to TRBD1 (6 bases). The ends were cut back, 7 bases at V and 5 bases at J, with 23 bases in the middle. The CDR3 length is 16 residues. Per the germline V gene, CDR1 is ENHRY and CDR2 is SYGVKD. CDR3 in DNA: TGTGCCATCATGGGATTACAGGGAGCGGTGGGATATGGCTACACCTTC. Protein sequence: CAIMGLQGAVGYGYTF.

The genes are TRBV4-1 and TRBJ2-3; TRBD2 aligns across 9 bases. Germline V gives CDR1 MGHRA, CDR2 YSYEKL. V dropped 4 bases and J dropped 5; count of bases not matched to a gene: 4. The CDR3 has 14 residues. The CDR3 nucleotides are TGCGCCAGCAGCCTCTTAGCGGGGGTAGATACGCAGTATTTT. This encodes CASSLLAGVDTQYF.

This clone has a handful of counts. The chain uses TRBV15 and TRBJ2-1; a possible D gene is TRBD1 (5 bases). V lost 5 bases and J lost 0, with 8 bases in between. The CDR3 has 14 residues. Germline V gives CDR1 LNHNV, CDR2 YYDKDF (reference sequence). The CDR3 protein is CATSLDSSYNEQFF. The CDR3 coding sequence is TGTGCCACCAGCCTCGACAGCTCCTACAATGAGCAGTTCTTC.

The chain has TRBV5-1 and TRBJ1-2; D perhaps matches TRBD1 (6 bases). Germline CDR1 SGHRS, CDR2 YFSETQ. V was shortened by 0 bases and J by 6 bases, with 15 bases between the two germline ends. The CDR3 covers 15 residues. The chain's CDR3 is CASSLARGARNGYTF. The CDR3 DNA follows: TGCGCCAGCAGCTTGGCGCGGGGGGCGCGAAATGGCTACACCTTC.

V is TRBV15 and J is TRBJ1-6; tentative D call: TRBD1 (5 bases). Germline CDR1 is LNHNV and CDR2 is YYDKDF (reference sequence). The V and J ends lost 0 bases and 0 bases respectively, with 12 bases between them. The CDR3 is 18 residues long. CDR3 amino acids: CATSREGGTSSYNSPLHF. CDR3 in DNA: TGTGCCACCAGCAGAGAGGGGGGGACTAGCTCCTATAATTCACCCCTCCACTTT.

The chain is built from TRBV6-1 and TRBJ1-6; 8 bases agree with TRBD1. Germline assignment: CDR1 MNHNS and CDR2 SASEGT. The length of the CDR3 is 14 residues. The V segment lost 5 bases and the J segment 10 bases; nucleotides outside the gene matches: 7. The CDR3 region is CASSKVTGDSPLHF. The CDR3 DNA follows: TGTGCCAGCAGTAAGGTGACAGGGGACTCACCCCTCCACTTT.

The chain joins TRBV5-1 to TRBJ1-4; 9 positions match TRBD1. J lost 7 bases, V lost 3 bases, and 4 bases had no gene match. This CDR3 region has 14 residues. CDR1 and CDR2 from the germline V gene are SGHRS and YFSETQ. CDR3 sequence: CASSWDREFEKLFF. CDR3 DNA: TGCGCCAGCAGCTGGGACAGGGAGTTTGAAAAACTGTTTTTT.

V is TRBV4-3 and J is TRBJ1-2, with TRBD1 matching 8 bases. In germline, CDR1 is LGHNA, CDR2 YSLEER. V shed 0 bases, J shed 2 bases, and the junction held 5 bases outside the gene matches. The CDR3 loop spans 16 amino acids. In DNA form, the CDR3 reads TGCGCCAGCAGCCAAGATGGGGGACAGGACAACTATGGCTACACCTTC. Residues: CASSQDGGQDNYGYTF.

In this sample, this clone turned up a few times. The rearrangement joins TRBV4-1 to TRBJ2-1, with 12 bases identical to TRBD2. The CDR3 loop spans 18 amino acids. Trimming took 1 base from V and 7 from J; bases not matched to a gene: 11. Germline V gene data show CDR1 as MGHRA and CDR2 as YSYEKL. CDR3 sequence (DNA): TGCGCCAGCAGCCAAGCCCTCCGCCACACTAGCGGGGGGAATGAGCAGTTCTTC. Protein product: CASSQALRHTSGGNEQFF.